This is a list of T cell receptor beta chains from one sample in a study of blood T cell repertoires in COVID-19. TCRdb's table, derived via immunoSEQ multiplex PCR, lists solely in-frame clones and lacks some. The sample yields just over 150,000 clones, just under 95% seen once. Sample: peripheral blood. Receptors originate from a woman aged 45-65 years with acute or convalescent COVID-19. The CDR3 runs from the conserved cysteine through the conserved F or W. D genes are given only for firm matches. Not all rows give a size; the values are once, few, many and, for expanded clones, a class.

D gene: NA
J gene: TRBJ2-6
clone size: NA
V gene: TRBV30
CDR3 protein: CARLASGANVLTF
CDR3 DNA: TGTGCCCGCCTAGCGTCTGGGGCCAACGTCCTGACTTTC

D gene: NA
J gene: TRBJ1-5
clone size: NA
V gene: TRBV2
CDR3 protein: CASSEAYREQPQHF
CDR3 DNA: TGTGCCAGCAGTGAAGCCTACAGGGAACAACCCCAGCATTTT

D gene: TRBD1
J gene: TRBJ1-6
clone size: NA
V gene: TRBV7-8
CDR3 protein: CASSLRMGQGGSPLHF
CDR3 DNA: TGTGCCAGCAGCTTACGGATGGGACAGGGCGGTTCACCCCTCCACTTT

D gene: TRBD2
J gene: TRBJ2-1
clone size: NA
V gene: TRBV9
CDR3 protein: CASSVGTSEIDNEQFF
CDR3 DNA: TGTGCCAGCAGCGTAGGGACTAGCGAGATAGACAATGAGCAGTTCTTC

D gene: NA
J gene: TRBJ2-2
clone size: once
V gene: TRBV2
CDR3 protein: CASSVARGPGELFF
CDR3 DNA: TGTGCCAGCAGTGTGGCCAGGGGCCCCGGGGAGCTGTTTTTT

D gene: TRBD1
J gene: TRBJ2-7
clone size: NA
V gene: TRBV29-1
CDR3 protein: CSVQTGWLKEQYF
CDR3 DNA: TGCAGCGTACAGACAGGGTGGCTAAAGGAGCAGTACTTC

D gene: NA
J gene: TRBJ1-4
clone size: NA
V gene: TRBV7-6
CDR3 protein: CASSGGTDSTNEKLFF
CDR3 DNA: TGTGCCAGCAGCGGAGGGACGGACTCAACTAATGAAAAACTGTTTTTT

D gene: NA
J gene: TRBJ1-3
clone size: NA
V gene: TRBV30
CDR3 protein: CAMRGPPGNTIYF
CDR3 DNA: TGTGCCATGCGAGGGCCCCCCGGCAACACCATATATTTT

D gene: NA
J gene: TRBJ1-2
clone size: NA
V gene: TRBV7-9
CDR3 protein: CASSQDLGSYTF
CDR3 DNA: TGTGCCAGCAGCCAGGACCTCGGGAGCTACACCTTC

D gene: NA
J gene: TRBJ1-2
clone size: NA
V gene: TRBV7-9
CDR3 protein: CASSPDGGGTNYGYTF
CDR3 DNA: TGTGCCAGCAGCCCCGACGGGGGAGGGACTAACTATGGCTACACCTTC

D gene: NA
J gene: TRBJ2-7
clone size: NA
V gene: TRBV21-1
CDR3 protein: CASSFSGQAYEQYF
CDR3 DNA: TGTGCCAGCAGCTTTTCCGGACAGGCCTACGAGCAGTACTTC

D gene: NA
J gene: TRBJ2-1
clone size: NA
V gene: TRBV7-2
CDR3 protein: CASSLVSHGTGLAYNEQFF
CDR3 DNA: TGTGCCAGCAGCCTAGTTAGCCATGGAACCGGCCTAGCCTACAATGAGCAGTTCTTC

D gene: NA
J gene: TRBJ1-6
clone size: NA
V gene: TRBV7-8
CDR3 protein: CASRIEGYQGGSPLHF
CDR3 DNA: TGTGCCAGCAGAATTGAGGGGTATCAAGGGGGTTCACCCCTCCACTTT

D gene: TRBD1
J gene: TRBJ1-1
clone size: NA
V gene: TRBV30
CDR3 protein: CAWSAGTGGRTEAFF
CDR3 DNA: TGTGCCTGGAGTGCCGGGACAGGGGGCAGGACTGAAGCTTTCTTT

D gene: NA
J gene: TRBJ2-6
clone size: NA
V gene: TRBV7-2
CDR3 protein: CASSFGGTGANVLTF
CDR3 DNA: TGTGCCAGCAGCTTCGGAGGAACTGGGGCCAACGTCCTGACTTTC

D gene: TRBD1
J gene: TRBJ1-2
clone size: few
V gene: TRBV11-2
CDR3 protein: CASSLGDRLGYTF
CDR3 DNA: TGTGCCAGCAGCCTCGGGGACAGACTAGGCTACACCTTC

D gene: NA
J gene: TRBJ1-1
clone size: NA
V gene: TRBV7-2
CDR3 protein: CASNTLRGEAFF
CDR3 DNA: TGTGCCAGCAACACCCTTCGAGGTGAAGCTTTCTTT

D gene: NA
J gene: TRBJ2-1
clone size: NA
V gene: TRBV27
CDR3 protein: CASSLSHYNEQFF
CDR3 DNA: TGTGCCAGCAGTTTATCCCACTACAATGAGCAGTTCTTC

D gene: NA
J gene: TRBJ1-5
clone size: NA
V gene: TRBV11-2
CDR3 protein: CASSLEVSGQPQHF
CDR3 DNA: TGTGCCAGCAGCTTAGAGGTGTCGGGTCAGCCCCAGCATTTT

D gene: NA
J gene: TRBJ1-1
clone size: NA
V gene: TRBV30
CDR3 protein: CAWSKGGTTEAFF
CDR3 DNA: TGTGCCTGGAGTAAAGGGGGAACTACTGAAGCTTTCTTT

D gene: NA
J gene: TRBJ1-2
clone size: NA
V gene: TRBV6-2/TRBV6-3
CDR3 protein: CASSYSGLQLNGYTF
CDR3 DNA: TGTGCCAGCAGTTACTCCGGCTTACAGTTAAATGGCTACACCTTC

D gene: TRBD1
J gene: TRBJ1-5
clone size: NA
V gene: TRBV7-9
CDR3 protein: CASSQGTGNQPQHF
CDR3 DNA: TGTGCCAGCAGCCAGGGGACAGGGAATCAGCCCCAGCATTTT

D gene: NA
J gene: TRBJ2-7
clone size: NA
V gene: TRBV7-9
CDR3 protein: CASSSTGTGLSYEQYF
CDR3 DNA: TGTGCCAGCAGCTCTACAGGTACAGGGCTCTCCTACGAGCAGTACTTC

D gene: NA
J gene: TRBJ2-2
clone size: NA
V gene: TRBV27
CDR3 protein: CASSSPRLRELFF
CDR3 DNA: TGTGCCAGCAGTTCCCCTCGACTTAGGGAGCTGTTTTTT

D gene: NA
J gene: TRBJ2-2
clone size: NA
V gene: TRBV7-2
CDR3 protein: CASSPRGPTRELFF
CDR3 DNA: TGTGCCAGCAGCCCCCGCGGCCCCACACGGGAGCTGTTTTTT

D gene: NA
J gene: TRBJ1-5
clone size: NA
V gene: TRBV7-6
CDR3 protein: CASSLAAGPVGPQHF
CDR3 DNA: TGTGCCAGCAGCTTAGCGGCAGGGCCTGTTGGACCCCAGCATTTT

D gene: TRBD1
J gene: TRBJ1-1
clone size: once
V gene: TRBV10-2
CDR3 protein: CASQTGESTEAFF
CDR3 DNA: TGCGCCAGCCAGACAGGGGAGAGCACTGAAGCTTTCTTT